This record looks at one TCR beta chain sequence and its context. Its cognate antigen is unknown. One end of the junction varies from germline; a read error may be responsible. The CDR3 is made up of 13 amino acids. Germline lookup yields CDR1 MNHEY and CDR2 SVGEGT. The sample originates from a study of T cell repertoires in cytomegalovirus infection. Overall study: Both recently identified HLA-C-restricted and well-studied HLA-B-restricted CMV epitopes were used in the study. TCR beta signatures that were public indicated CMV infection and matching HLA type. Study-wide findings and caveats: Across the ex vivo response, the dominant clonotypes were HLA-C-restricted CMV-specific TCR beta clonotypes.

TCRdb reanalysed the reads using MiXCR and keeps one entry per CDR3 protein. The sample lists about 920,000 distinct CDR3 sequences; 30% to 40% were seen once. The receptor was derived from a human donor in good health (CMV status not recorded). Some clones in this sample may be carry-over from other donors' samples. The rearrangement links TRBV6-2 or TRBV6-3 to TRBJ1-5; D unclear. Sequences were derived from cultured CD8+ T cells from PBMCs, sampled from culture after CMV antigen stimulation. The DNA for the CDR3 is TGTGTCAGCAGTCCGAGCGGCTATCAGCCCCAGCATTTT. Its translation: CVSSPSGYQPQHF.